This entry lists 9 T cell receptor beta chains sequenced from one sample in a study of cytomegalovirus exposure and HLA in healthy donors. Both 60 Vbeta primers and 13 Jbeta primers went into the PCR. The protocol was immunoSEQ multiplex PCR, while the TCRdb copy is restricted to in-frame clones and leaves out a portion. The profile shows 250,000 to 350,000 clones, 86% of them singletons. Input material: PBMCs. The receptors were sampled from a man aged 35 to 55 in good health and CMV-seropositive.

The J gene is TRBJ1-5, the V gene TRBV4-1, with no clear D. The V gene lost 0 bases and the J gene lost 3 bases, with 9 bases spanning the gap. The CDR3 totals 15 residues. The V gene's germline CDR1 is MGHRA and CDR2 YSYEKL. For the CDR3, the DNA is TGCGCCAGCAGCCAAGATGGCCACTACAATCAGCCCCAGCATTTT. Its protein is CASSQDGHYNQPQHF.

V usage is TRBV9 and J usage is TRBJ2-3, with D perhaps TRBD2 (5 bases). V was pared by 4 bases and J by 5 bases, with 11 bases between. Per the germline V gene, CDR1 is SGDLS and CDR2 is YYNGEE. This CDR3 has 13 residues. Written as DNA, the CDR3 is TGTGCCAGCAGCCTCGACGGGGAAGATACGCAGTATTTT. This sequence encodes CASSLDGEDTQYF. Together with reference TRBV9 and TRBJ2-3, the CDR3 gives the full variable domain: DSGVTQTPKHLITATGQRVTLRCSPRSGDLSVYWYQQSLDQGLQFLIQYYNGEERAKGNILERFSAQQFPDLHSELNLSSLELGDSALYFCASSLDGEDTQYFGPGTRLTVL.

In this sample, this clone turned up once. This chain joins TRBV18 and TRBJ1-2, with TRBD1 matching over 11 bases. Trimming cost V 0 bases and J 3 bases; bases outside gene matches: 3. The germline CDR1 and CDR2 sequences are KGHSH and LQKENI. The CDR3 contains 16 residues. The CDR3 loop is CASSPPGTGGDYGYTF. CDR3 nucleotides: TGTGCCAGCTCACCACCCGGGACAGGGGGGGACTATGGCTACACCTTC.

The chain recombines TRBV19 with TRBJ2-1, with 7 bases matching TRBD1. Losses at the gene ends were 3 bases for V and 8 bases for J; bases not matched to a gene: 16. There are 17 residues in the CDR3. In germline, CDR1 is LNHDA, CDR2 SQIVND (reference sequence). The CDR3 reads CASSINRADRPSDEQFF. CDR3 nucleotide sequence: TGTGCCAGTAGTATCAATCGTGCGGACAGGCCCTCGGATGAGCAGTTCTTC.

The chain couples TRBV7-8 to TRBJ2-5; TRBD2 matches at 11 bases. CDR1 SGHVS and CDR2 FQNEAQ come from the germline V gene. Trimming took 5 bases from V and 1 from J; bases not matched to a gene: 6. CDR3 size: 16 residues. The DNA for the CDR3 is TGTGCCAGCAGCGGTAGCGGGAGGGGCCTCCAAGAGACCCAGTACTTC. Translation gives CASSGSGRGLQETQYF.

This chain connects TRBV6-1 to TRBJ2-7; a weak D match, TRBD1 (6 bases). CDR1 MNHNS and CDR2 SASEGT come from the germline V gene. The CDR3 is made up of 15 amino acids. The V gene lost 1 base and the J gene lost 3 bases, with 13 bases spanning the gap. In nucleotides, the CDR3 is TGTGCCAGCAGTGAAGAAGTAGACAGGTTCTACGAGCAGTACTTC. Amino acid sequence: CASSEEVDRFYEQYF.

This clone was seen a handful of times. Other DNA sequences in this sample translate to the same CDR3. This chain connects TRBV28 to TRBJ2-7; 11 bases match TRBD2. V dropped 2 bases and J dropped 5; count of bases not matched to a gene: 2. Germline-derived CDR1 and CDR2 are MDHEN and SYDVKM. The CDR3 totals 14 residues. DNA of the CDR3: TGTGCCAGCAGTTTAGGGACTAGCGGAAACGAGCAGTACTTC. As protein: CASSLGTSGNEQYF.

The chain's CDR3 is CASSLSGQGNQPQHF. Written as DNA, the CDR3 is TGTGCCAGCAGTTTATCCGGCCAGGGCAATCAGCCCCAGCATTTT. The J gene is TRBJ1-5, the V gene TRBV27; D is undetermined. The CDR3 runs to 15 residues. The germline V gene has CDR1 MNHEY and CDR2 SMNVEV (reference sequence). V was clipped by 0 bases and J by 2 bases, with 8 bases between them.

This chain uses TRBV5-4 with TRBJ2-7, with 7 positions matching TRBD1. V shed 4 bases and J 3 bases; nucleotides not matched to a gene: 7. Germline V gene lookup returns CDR1 SGHNT and CDR2 YYREEE (reference sequence). The CDR3 runs to 14 residues. CDR3 residues: CASSATGLGYEQYF. The CDR3 nucleotides read TGTGCCAGCAGCGCGACAGGGCTGGGCTACGAGCAGTACTTC.